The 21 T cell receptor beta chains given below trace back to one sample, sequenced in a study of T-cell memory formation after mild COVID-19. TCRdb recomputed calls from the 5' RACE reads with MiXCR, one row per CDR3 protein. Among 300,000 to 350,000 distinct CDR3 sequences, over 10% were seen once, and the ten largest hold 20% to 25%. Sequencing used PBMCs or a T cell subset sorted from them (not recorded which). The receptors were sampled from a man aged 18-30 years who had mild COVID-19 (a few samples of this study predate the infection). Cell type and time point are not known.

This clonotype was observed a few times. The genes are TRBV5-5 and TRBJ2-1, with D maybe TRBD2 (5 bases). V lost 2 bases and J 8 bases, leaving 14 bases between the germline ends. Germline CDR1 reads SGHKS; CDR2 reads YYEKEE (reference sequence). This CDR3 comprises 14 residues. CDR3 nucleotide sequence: TGTGCCAGCAGCTTAAGAGGGCCTGGGGATGAGCAGTTCTTC. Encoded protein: CASSLRGPGDEQFF.

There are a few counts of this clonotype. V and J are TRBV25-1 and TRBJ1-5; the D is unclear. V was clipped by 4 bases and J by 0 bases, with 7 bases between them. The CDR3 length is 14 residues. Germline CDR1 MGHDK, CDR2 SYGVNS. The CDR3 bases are TGTGCCAGCAGTGCCGACGGTAGCAATCAGCCCCAGCATTTT. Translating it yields CASSADGSNQPQHF.

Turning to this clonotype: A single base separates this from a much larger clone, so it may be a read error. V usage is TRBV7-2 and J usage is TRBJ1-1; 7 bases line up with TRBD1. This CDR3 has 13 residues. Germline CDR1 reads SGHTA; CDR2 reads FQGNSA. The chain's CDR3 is CASSRRGNTEDFF. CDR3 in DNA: TGTGCCAGCAGCCGCAGGGGGAACACTGAAGATTTCTTT.

The CDR3 region has the DNA TGTGCCAGCAGCATACGACAGGGGGTGGACACCGGGGAGCTGTTTTTT. It codes for CASSIRQGVDTGELFF. The gene calls are TRBV7-2 and TRBJ2-2, with 9 bases lining up with TRBD1. Germline V gene lookup returns CDR1 SGHTA and CDR2 FQGNSA. The V segment lost 5 bases and the J segment 3 bases; nucleotides outside the gene matches: 7. The CDR3 is 16 residues long.

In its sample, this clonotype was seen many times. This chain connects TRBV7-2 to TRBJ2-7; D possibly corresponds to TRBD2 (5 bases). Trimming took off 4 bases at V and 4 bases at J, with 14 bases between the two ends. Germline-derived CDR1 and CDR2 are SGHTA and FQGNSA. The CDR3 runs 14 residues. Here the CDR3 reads CASSSQLGGYEQYF. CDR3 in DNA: TGTGCCAGCAGCTCGCAACTAGGCGGGTACGAGCAGTACTTC. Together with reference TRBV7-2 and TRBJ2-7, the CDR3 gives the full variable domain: GAGVSQSPSNKVTEKGKDVELRCDPISGHTALYWYRQSLGQGLEFLIYFQGNSAPDKSGLPSDRFSAERTGGSVSTLTIQRTQQEDSAVYLCASSSQLGGYEQYFGPGTRLTVT.

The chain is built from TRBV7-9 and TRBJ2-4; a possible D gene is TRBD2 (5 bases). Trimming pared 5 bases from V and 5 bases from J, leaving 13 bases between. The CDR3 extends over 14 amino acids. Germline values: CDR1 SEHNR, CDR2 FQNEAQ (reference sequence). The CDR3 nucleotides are TGTGCCAGCAGCCCCCGCTCACTAGAAAACATTCAGTACTTC. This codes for CASSPRSLENIQYF.

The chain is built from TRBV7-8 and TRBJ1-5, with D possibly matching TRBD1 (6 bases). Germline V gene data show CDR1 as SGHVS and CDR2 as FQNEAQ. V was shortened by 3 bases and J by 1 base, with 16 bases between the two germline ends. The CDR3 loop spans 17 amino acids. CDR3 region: CASSLETGGLSNQPQHF. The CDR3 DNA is TGTGCCAGCAGCTTGGAGACGGGGGGCCTGAGCAATCAGCCCCAGCATTTT.

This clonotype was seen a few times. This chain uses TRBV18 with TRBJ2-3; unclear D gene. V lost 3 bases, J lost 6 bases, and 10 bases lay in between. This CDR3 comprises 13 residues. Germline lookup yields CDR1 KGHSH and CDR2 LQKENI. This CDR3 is CASSPEFGDTQYF. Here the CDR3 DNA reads TGTGCCAGCTCACCTGAGTTTGGCGATACGCAGTATTTT.

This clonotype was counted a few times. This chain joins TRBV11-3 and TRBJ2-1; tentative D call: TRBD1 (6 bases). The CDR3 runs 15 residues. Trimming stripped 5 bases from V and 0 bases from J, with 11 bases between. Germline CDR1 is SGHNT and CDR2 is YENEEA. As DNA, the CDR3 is TGTGCCAGCAGCCCCGGGGACACCTCCTACAATGAGCAGTTCTTC. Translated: CASSPGDTSYNEQFF.

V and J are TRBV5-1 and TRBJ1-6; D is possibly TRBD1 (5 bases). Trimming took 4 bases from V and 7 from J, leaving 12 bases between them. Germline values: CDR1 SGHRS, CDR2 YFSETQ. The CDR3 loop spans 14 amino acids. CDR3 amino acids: CASSGRGRNSPLHF. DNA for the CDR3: TGCGCCAGCAGCGGGCGGGGCCGCAATTCACCCCTCCACTTT.

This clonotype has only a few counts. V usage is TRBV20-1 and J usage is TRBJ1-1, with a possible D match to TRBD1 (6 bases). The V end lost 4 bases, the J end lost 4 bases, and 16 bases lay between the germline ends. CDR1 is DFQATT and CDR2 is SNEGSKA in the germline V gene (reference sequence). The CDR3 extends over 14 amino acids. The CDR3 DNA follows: TGCAGTGCTATTCCTCCCAGGGGCGGCACTGAAGCTTTCTTT. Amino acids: CSAIPPRGGTEAFF.

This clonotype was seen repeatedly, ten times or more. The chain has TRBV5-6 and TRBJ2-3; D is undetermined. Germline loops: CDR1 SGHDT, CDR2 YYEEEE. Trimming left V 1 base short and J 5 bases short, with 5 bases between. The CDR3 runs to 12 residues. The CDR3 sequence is CASSLQVDTQYF. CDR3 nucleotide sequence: TGTGCCAGCAGCTTGCAGGTAGATACGCAGTATTTT.

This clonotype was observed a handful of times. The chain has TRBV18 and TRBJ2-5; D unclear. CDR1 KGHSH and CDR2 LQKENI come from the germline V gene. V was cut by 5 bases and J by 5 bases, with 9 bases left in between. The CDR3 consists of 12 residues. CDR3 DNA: TGTGCCAGCTCAAGGGTGGACGAGACCCAGTACTTC. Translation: CASSRVDETQYF.

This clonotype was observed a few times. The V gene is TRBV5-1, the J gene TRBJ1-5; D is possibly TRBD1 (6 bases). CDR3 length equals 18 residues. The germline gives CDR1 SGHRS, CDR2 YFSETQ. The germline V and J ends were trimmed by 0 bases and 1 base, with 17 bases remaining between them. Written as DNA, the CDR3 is TGCGCCAGCAGCTTGGCCCCGACAGGACCGGCGAGCAATCAGCCCCAGCATTTT. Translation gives CASSLAPTGPASNQPQHF.

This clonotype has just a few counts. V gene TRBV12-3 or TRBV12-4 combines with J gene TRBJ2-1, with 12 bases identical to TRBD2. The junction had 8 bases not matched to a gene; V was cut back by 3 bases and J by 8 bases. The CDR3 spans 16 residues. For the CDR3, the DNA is TGTGCCAGCAGTTTTGAGGCTAGCGGGGGGGAGGATGAGCAGTTCTTC. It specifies CASSFEASGGEDEQFF.

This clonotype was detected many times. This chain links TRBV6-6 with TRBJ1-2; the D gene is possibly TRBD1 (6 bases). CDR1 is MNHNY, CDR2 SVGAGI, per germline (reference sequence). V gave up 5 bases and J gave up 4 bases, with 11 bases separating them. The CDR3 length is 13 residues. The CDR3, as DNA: TGTGCCAGCAGTCACCGACAGGCCTATGGCTACACCTTC. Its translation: CASSHRQAYGYTF.

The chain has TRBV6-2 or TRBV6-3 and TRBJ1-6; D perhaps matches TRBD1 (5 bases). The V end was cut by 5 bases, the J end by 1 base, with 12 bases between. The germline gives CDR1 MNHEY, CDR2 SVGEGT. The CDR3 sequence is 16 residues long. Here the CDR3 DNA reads TGTGCCAGCAGTCGAGGGACCTGGTCCTATAATTCACCCCTCCACTTT. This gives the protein CASSRGTWSYNSPLHF.

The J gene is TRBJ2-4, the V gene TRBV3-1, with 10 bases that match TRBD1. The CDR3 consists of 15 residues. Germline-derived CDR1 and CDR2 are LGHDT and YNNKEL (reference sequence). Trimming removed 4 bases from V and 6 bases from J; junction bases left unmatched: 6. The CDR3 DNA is TGTGCCAGCAGCCCATACCGGGACAGGGGAAACATTCAGTACTTC. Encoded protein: CASSPYRDRGNIQYF.

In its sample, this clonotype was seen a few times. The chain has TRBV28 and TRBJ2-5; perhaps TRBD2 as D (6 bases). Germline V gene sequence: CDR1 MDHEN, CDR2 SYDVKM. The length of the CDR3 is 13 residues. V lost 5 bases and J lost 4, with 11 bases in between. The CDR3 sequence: CASSTPAGETQYF. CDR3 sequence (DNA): TGTGCCAGCAGTACCCCAGCGGGAGAGACCCAGTACTTC.

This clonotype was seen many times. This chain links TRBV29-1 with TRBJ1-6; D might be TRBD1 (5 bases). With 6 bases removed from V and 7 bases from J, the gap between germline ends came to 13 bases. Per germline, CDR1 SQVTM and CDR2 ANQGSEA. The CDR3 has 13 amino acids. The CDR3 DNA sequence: TGCAGCGTAGGGGACGCAAGCAATTCACCCCTCCACTTT. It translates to CSVGDASNSPLHF.

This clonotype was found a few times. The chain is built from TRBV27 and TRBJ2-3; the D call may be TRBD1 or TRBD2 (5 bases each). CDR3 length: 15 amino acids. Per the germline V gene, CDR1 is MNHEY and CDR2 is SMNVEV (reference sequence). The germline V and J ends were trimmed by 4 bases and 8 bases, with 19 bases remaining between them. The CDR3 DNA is TGTGCCAGCAGTTACGGGACGGGATCACGGGGTACGCAGTATTTT. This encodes CASSYGTGSRGTQYF.